Given below is one T cell receptor beta chain in context. With 3 bases removed from V and 6 bases from J, the gap between germline ends came to 17 bases. This CDR3 has 15 amino acids. CDR1 and CDR2 from the germline V gene are SGHTA and FQGNSA. Profiling relied on immunoSEQ multiplex PCR, and the TCRdb table lists in-frame clones only, not all of them. Of under 35,000 clones listed, over 80% were seen once; the top ten hold 5.4%. The sample is drawn from a study of blood T cell repertoires in COVID-19. The V gene is TRBV7-2, the J gene TRBJ1-1, with D possibly matching TRBD1 (6 bases). Sequencing was done on a sample of peripheral blood. The clonotype originates from a human donor in a cohort sampled during active COVID-19. The CDR3 sequence is CASSFNRVSDPEAFF. The CDR3, as DNA: TGTGCCAGCAGCTTTAACAGGGTGAGCGATCCTGAAGCTTTCTTT.